This T cell receptor beta chain was documented in a study of shared clonotypes between healthy human individuals. Findings and caveats of the study: Relative to their counterparts shared across all four donors, non-shared clonotypes exhibited diminished generation probabilities. Roughly 5% of naive CD4 clonotypes were shared across four donors.

Looked up from germline, CDR1 is SQVTM and CDR2 is ANQGSEA. CDR3 length equals 12 residues. V was clipped by 4 bases and J by 7 bases, with 13 bases between them. Turning to this clone: Its antigen is not identified.

Memory CD4+ cells were the fraction left after CD45RA+ naive selection. Using immunoSEQ multiplex PCR, the repertoire was profiled, and TCRdb retains in-frame clones only, with some absent. The sample lists some 650,000 clones, more than 95% seen once, with roughly 0.05% in the top ten. Sequenced: naive CD4+ T cells sorted from blood. Sample subset: CD45RA+ positively selected. This chain links TRBV29-1 with TRBJ1-2; weak D call: TRBD1 (6 bases). The TCR sequence derives from a woman aged 25 to 45 in good health. CDR3 sequence (DNA): TGCAGCGTTGGTGGCAGGGGAAGTGGCTACACCTTC. This codes for CSVGGRGSGYTF.